This T cell receptor (beta chain) emerged from a study of tumor-infiltrating lymphocytes in oesophageal squamous cell carcinoma. TCRdb called the PCR reads again in MiXCR, with one record for every CDR3 protein. This table has some 10,000 distinct CDR3 sequences, around 51% appearing once. Germline V gives CDR1 SGHVS, CDR2 FQNEAQ. The ends were cut back, 4 bases at V and 2 bases at J, with 8 bases in the middle. This CDR3 has 13 amino acids. This TCR was sampled from a male donor with esophageal squamous cell carcinoma. This chain connects TRBV7-8 to TRBJ2-5; no firm D call. The sample consisted of esophageal tumor tissue. The CDR3 DNA follows: TGTGCCAGCAGCTCCGACATACAAGAGACCCAGTACTTC. Its translation is CASSSDIQETQYF. Using reference TRBV7-8 and TRBJ2-5 for the parts outside the CDR3, the full variable domain is GAGVSQSPRYKVAKRGQDVALRCDPISGHVSLFWYQQALGQGPEFLTYFQNEAQLDKSGLPSDRFFAERPEGSVSTLKIQRTQQEDSAVYLCASSSDIQETQYFGPGTRLLVL.